What follows are 22 T cell receptor beta chains derived from one specimen sequenced in a study of human T cells and chemical hapten exposure. Time point: patch test 1, 2 weeks after DPC sensitization. Specified treatment: therapeutic diphenylcyclopropenone sensitization with weekly scalp DPC. TCRdb analysed the RACE reads with MiXCR anew, one entry per CDR3 protein. The sample lists about 360,000 distinct CDR3 sequences; under 8% were seen once. Source: whole blood, taken in connection with sensitization to the hapten diphenylcyclopropenone (DPC). The source of these receptors is a young woman with alopecia areata. Some clones in this sample may be carry-over from other donors' samples.

The chain links TRBV5-1 to TRBJ1-1; TRBD1 aligns across 9 bases. J gave up 0 bases and V 3 bases, and 6 bases lay outside the gene matches. CDR1 is SGHRS, CDR2 YFSETQ, per germline. The CDR3 is 16 amino acids. Written as DNA, the CDR3 is TGCGCCAGCAGCTCACCACAGGGGGCAATGAACACTGAAGCTTTCTTT. This sequence encodes CASSSPQGAMNTEAFF.

This clonotype was detected many times. The chain has TRBV6-2 or TRBV6-3 and TRBJ2-3; D unresolved. Germline lookup yields CDR1 MNHEY and CDR2 SVGEGT. CDR3 length equals 13 residues. V lost 6 bases, J lost 0 bases, and 7 bases lay in between. CDR3: CASRAGSTDTQYF. The DNA of the CDR3 is TGTGCCAGCAGAGCCGGGAGCACAGATACGCAGTATTTT.

This clonotype was observed at least ten times. The chain links TRBV15 to TRBJ2-4; no clear D gene. Trimming took 5 bases from V and 4 from J, leaving 9 bases between them. The CDR3 runs 13 residues. Germline loops: CDR1 LNHNV, CDR2 YYDKDF (reference sequence). The CDR3 bases are TGTGCCACCAGCCAGAATACGAAAAACATTCAGTACTTC. Amino acids: CATSQNTKNIQYF.

The chain joins TRBV2 to TRBJ2-7; D is perhaps TRBD1 (7 bases). Deletions cut 0 bases from V and 2 bases from J, with 14 bases between. This CDR3 spans 16 amino acids. CDR1 SNHLY and CDR2 FYNNEI come from the germline V gene. The chain's CDR3 is CASSEAQGGYAYEQYF. CDR3 nucleotide sequence: TGTGCCAGCAGTGAAGCGCAGGGGGGTTACGCCTACGAGCAGTACTTC.

The genes are TRBV19 and TRBJ1-1, with TRBD1 identical over 9 bases. The CDR3 runs 15 residues. Germline CDR1 LNHDA, CDR2 SQIVND (reference sequence). V trimming: 2 bases; J trimming: 1 base; junction bases outside the gene matches: 2. The CDR3 nucleotides read TGTGCCAGTAGTATATGGGGACAGGGGAACACTGAAGCTTTCTTT. Its protein product is CASSIWGQGNTEAFF.

The CDR3 nucleotides are TGTGCCAGCAGTCCTATAGGGACCGGCTACACCTTC. Translation gives CASSPIGTGYTF. The V call is TRBV7-2, the J call TRBJ1-2, with TRBD1 as a possible D gene (5 bases). Trimming stripped 6 bases from V and 8 bases from J, with 13 bases between. The CDR3 is 12 residues long. Per germline, CDR1 SGHTA and CDR2 FQGNSA.

The rearrangement uses TRBV12-3 or TRBV12-4 and TRBJ2-7; D unresolved. CDR3 length: 13 amino acids. Trimming left V 1 base short and J 6 bases short, with 10 bases between. CDR3 region: CASSLGPNAEQYF. The DNA for the CDR3 is TGTGCCAGCAGTTTAGGGCCCAATGCCGAGCAGTACTTC.

The chain carries TRBV21-1 and TRBJ1-5; the table's D call, TRBD1, has no DNA check behind it. TRBV21-1 is reported as a pseudogene. The CDR3 covers 13 residues. CDR3 bases: TGTGCCAGCAGCAAGGCCACCCCCTCGCCCCAGCATTTT. It specifies CASSKATPSPQHF.

The chain combines TRBV2 with TRBJ1-6, with D maybe TRBD1 (5 bases). The V and J ends lost 2 bases and 8 bases respectively, with 7 bases between them. Germline V gene lookup returns CDR1 SNHLY and CDR2 FYNNEI. The CDR3 is made up of 13 amino acids. CDR3 bases: TGTGCCAGCAGTGAAATAGGGGATTCACCCCTCCACTTT. As protein: CASSEIGDSPLHF.

The chain has TRBV4-2 and TRBJ2-6; 12 bases are a match to TRBD1. The junction had 8 bases not matched to a gene; V was cut back by 4 bases and J by 4 bases. CDR3 length: 18 amino acids. Germline V gene data show CDR1 as LGHNA and CDR2 as YNFKEQ. The CDR3 region has the DNA TGTGCCAGCAGCCTCGGGACAGGGGGCGCTTTGGGGGCCAACGTCCTGACTTTC. Translation gives CASSLGTGGALGANVLTF.

This chain joins TRBV12-3 or TRBV12-4 and TRBJ2-5; 7 nucleotides match TRBD1. V trimming: 6 bases; J trimming: 5 bases; junction bases outside the gene matches: 9. The CDR3 covers 14 residues. CDR3 in amino acids: CASRVSGTVETQYF. The CDR3 DNA follows: TGTGCCAGCAGAGTATCGGGGACAGTCGAGACCCAGTACTTC.

This clonotype was seen at least ten times. The chain carries TRBV29-1 and TRBJ1-1; D is perhaps TRBD1 (5 bases). Trimming removed 1 base from V and 6 bases from J, with 9 bases in between. In germline, CDR1 is SQVTM, CDR2 ANQGSEA. The CDR3 covers 12 residues. CDR3 sequence reads: CSVEVDSAEAFF. DNA for the CDR3: TGCAGCGTTGAAGTAGACAGCGCTGAAGCTTTCTTT. The full variable domain, its missing parts supplied by reference TRBV29-1 and TRBJ1-1, is SAVISQKPSRDICQRGTSLTIQCQVDSQVTMMFWYRQQPGQSLTLIATANQGSEATYESGFVIDKFPISRPNLTFSTLTVSNMSPEDSSIYLCSVEVDSAEAFFGQGTRLTVV.

This clonotype was picked up a small number of times. This chain connects TRBV7-2 to TRBJ2-1; D is possibly TRBD2 (5 bases). This CDR3 has 14 residues. Between the trimmed V and J ends, which lost 5 bases and 5 bases, there was a span of 13 bases. CDR1 and CDR2 (germline): SGHTA, FQGNSA. CDR3 bases: TGTGCCAGCAGCCCGTTCGTGGGAGACAATGAGCAGTTCTTC. Amino acids: CASSPFVGDNEQFF.

This rearrangement joins TRBV4-1 to TRBJ1-2, with a tentative D call TRBD1 (5 bases). V was clipped by 3 bases and J by 4 bases, with 15 bases between them. Germline loops: CDR1 MGHRA, CDR2 YSYEKL. This CDR3 is 15 amino acids long. CDR3 coding DNA: TGCGCCAGCAGCCAGGGAGCCCCCGGGGCCTATGGCTACACCTTC. Translated, it gives CASSQGAPGAYGYTF.

V gene TRBV2 combines with J gene TRBJ2-2, with TRBD2 identical over 8 bases. The J segment lost 4 bases and the V segment lost 2 bases, leaving 15 bases of the junction unmatched. CDR3 length equals 19 residues. CDR1 and CDR2 from the germline V gene are SNHLY and FYNNEI. In DNA, the CDR3 is TGTGCCAGCAGTGAAAACCAAGCGGGGGAAATACTTTTCACCGGGGAGCTGTTTTTT. Translated: CASSENQAGEILFTGELFF.

In this sample, this clonotype turned up a few times. V gene TRBV5-1 combines with J gene TRBJ1-2; maybe TRBD1 (6 bases). Germline V gene lookup returns CDR1 SGHRS and CDR2 YFSETQ. Trimming took 4 bases from V and 5 from J, leaving 18 bases between them. The length of the CDR3 is 15 residues. The CDR3 region is CASSPRGPADYGYTF. Here the CDR3 DNA reads TGCGCCAGCAGCCCTCGGGGGCCGGCTGATTATGGCTACACCTTC.

V gene TRBV7-2 combines with J gene TRBJ1-4, with D possibly TRBD1 on 6 matching bases. Trimming left V 3 bases short and J 3 bases short, with 8 bases between. Germline CDR1 reads SGHTA; CDR2 reads FQGNSA. The CDR3 is made up of 14 amino acids. This CDR3 reads CASSFDRSNEKLFF. CDR3 sequence (DNA): TGTGCCAGCAGCTTCGACAGGTCTAATGAAAAACTGTTTTTT.

The rearrangement joins TRBV4-2 to TRBJ2-7; D might be TRBD1 or TRBD2, each matching 6 bases. The germline V gene encodes CDR1 LGHNA and CDR2 YNFKEQ. The CDR3 sequence is 15 residues long. Deletions cut 4 bases from V and 3 bases from J, with 16 bases between. The CDR3 protein is CASSPRRGGGYEQYF. In nucleotides, the CDR3 is TGTGCCAGCAGCCCGCGCAGGGGAGGAGGCTACGAGCAGTACTTC.

This clonotype was picked up a small number of times. The chain recombines TRBV6-5 with TRBJ1-1, with a weak D call TRBD1 (6 bases). V lost 4 bases and J lost 0, with 12 bases in between. CDR1 and CDR2 (germline): MNHEY, SVGAGI. The CDR3 is 15 amino acids. CDR3 region: CASSLNRAMNTEAFF. CDR3 in DNA: TGTGCCAGCAGTTTAAACAGGGCGATGAACACTGAAGCTTTCTTT.

The J gene is TRBJ1-5, the V gene TRBV20-1; a possible D gene is TRBD1 (5 bases). Germline V CDR1 and CDR2: DFQATT, SNEGSKA (reference sequence). The CDR3 loop spans 14 amino acids. Trimming removed 7 bases at V and 5 bases at J, with 18 bases between. The CDR3 region has the DNA TGCAGTGTCTCGGACATCAGGGTCGATCAGCCCCAGCATTTT. Protein: CSVSDIRVDQPQHF.

J is TRBJ2-3 and V is TRBV20-1, with D perhaps TRBD1 (5 bases). V was trimmed by 7 bases and J by 1 base, leaving 12 bases between them. This CDR3 has 13 amino acids. Germline CDR1 reads DFQATT; CDR2 reads SNEGSKA (reference sequence). The CDR3 loop is CSVRTRRTDTQYF. Here the CDR3 DNA reads TGCAGTGTCAGGACAAGACGCACAGATACGCAGTATTTT.

This clonotype was recorded a few times. The rearrangement links TRBV4-1 to TRBJ1-3; D is uncertain. V was cut by 9 bases and J by 1 base, with 19 bases left in between. The CDR3 runs 16 residues. Germline CDR1 MGHRA, CDR2 YSYEKL. Written as DNA, the CDR3 is TGCGCCAGTAGGGATCCACTGACTAAATCTGGAAACACCATATATTTT. Residues: CASRDPLTKSGNTIYF.